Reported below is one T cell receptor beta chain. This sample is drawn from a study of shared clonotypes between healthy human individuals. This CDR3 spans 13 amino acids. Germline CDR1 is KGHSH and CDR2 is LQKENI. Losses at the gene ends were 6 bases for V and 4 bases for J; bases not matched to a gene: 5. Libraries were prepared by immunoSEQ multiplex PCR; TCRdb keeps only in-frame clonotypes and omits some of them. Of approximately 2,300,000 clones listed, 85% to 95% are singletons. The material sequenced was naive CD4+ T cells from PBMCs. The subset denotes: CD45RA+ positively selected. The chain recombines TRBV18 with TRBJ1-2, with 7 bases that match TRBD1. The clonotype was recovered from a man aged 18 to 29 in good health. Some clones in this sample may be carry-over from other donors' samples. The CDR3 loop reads CASSQTGIYGYTF. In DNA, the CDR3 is TGTGCCAGCTCTCAGACAGGGATCTATGGCTACACCTTC.